This T cell receptor beta chain was sequenced in a study of blood T cell repertoires in COVID-19. In the source study's methods: Counts of nucleated cells, estimated from reference gene primer amplification, were obtained. Some clones are missing from TCRdb's copy, which holds only in-frame ones; the method was immunoSEQ multiplex PCR. The V and J calls and clone size come from that table; D and trimming were worked out from the DNA. The sample comprises about 300,000 clones, around 92% of which are singletons, and less than 3.5% rests with the top ten. The length of the CDR3 is 15 residues. V was clipped by 0 bases and J by 0 bases, with 4 bases between them. CDR1 and CDR2 from the germline V gene are SGHRS and YFSETQ.

The TCR comes from a woman in her forties or fifties who had been exposed to COVID-19. The J gene is TRBJ2-6, the V gene TRBV5-1; D gene ambiguous. Sequenced sample: PBMCs or T cells enriched from blood (not recorded which). The CDR3 protein is CASSLDLSGANVLTF. For the CDR3, the DNA is TGCGCCAGCAGCTTGGATCTCTCTGGGGCCAACGTCCTGACTTTC.